Below, 31 T cell receptor beta chains from the same sample are listed, as sequenced in a study of cytomegalovirus exposure and HLA in healthy donors. A multiplex PCR was run with 60 Vbeta primers and 13 Jbeta primers. The repertoire was sequenced with immunoSEQ multiplex PCR; TCRdb's copy has only in-frame clones and lacks some. The data contain over 150,000 clones, 77% of them singletons. The specimen was PBMCs. These receptor sequences come from a woman aged 25 to 45 in good health and CMV-seropositive.

The chain is built from TRBV2 and TRBJ2-4; D gene uncertain. Germline-derived CDR1 and CDR2 are SNHLY and FYNNEI. The CDR3 sequence is 15 residues long. The V end lost 3 bases, the J end lost 3 bases, and 12 bases lay between the germline ends. The CDR3, as DNA: TGTGCCAGCAGTGAGAGCCGACACATCAAAAACATTCAGTACTTC. Translating gives CASSESRHIKNIQYF.

The chain is built from TRBV30 and TRBJ2-1; D might be TRBD1 (5 bases). Germline loops: CDR1 GTSNPN, CDR2 SVGIG (reference sequence). V lost 4 bases to trimming and J lost 5 bases, with 15 bases between them. This CDR3 is built from 14 residues. The CDR3 DNA reads as TGTGCCTGGAACCTAGGGGTAGGTAACAATGAGCAGTTCTTC. It codes for CAWNLGVGNNEQFF.

The gene calls are TRBV7-6 and TRBJ2-7; unclear D gene. Germline V gene data show CDR1 as SGHVS and CDR2 as FNYEAQ. The V end lost 5 bases, the J end lost 5 bases, and 7 bases lay between the germline ends. The length of the CDR3 is 11 residues. The CDR3 loop is CASSSEDEQYF. As DNA, the CDR3 is TGTGCCAGCAGCAGCGAGGACGAGCAGTACTTC.

The chain links TRBV10-1 to TRBJ2-3, with 10 bases that match TRBD1. CDR1 is WNHNN and CDR2 is SYGVQD in the germline V gene (reference sequence). Trimming cost V 6 bases and J 6 bases; bases outside gene matches: 9. CDR3 size: 15 residues. The CDR3 DNA is TGCGCCAGCAGCGCACGACAGGGGGCAGAGGATACGCAGTATTTT. Amino acid sequence: CASSARQGAEDTQYF.

This clone is a singleton in its sample. V gene TRBV5-1 combines with J gene TRBJ2-5; 8 positions match TRBD2. From germline, CDR1 is SGHRS and CDR2 YFSETQ. Losses at the gene ends were 4 bases for V and 1 base for J; bases not matched to a gene: 6. CDR3 length: 15 amino acids. The CDR3, as DNA: TGCGCCAGCAGCCCCCTAGCGGGCCCCCAAGAGACCCAGTACTTC. Translation gives CASSPLAGPQETQYF.

The rearrangement uses TRBV28 and TRBJ2-5, with TRBD1 matching over 9 bases. Germline CDR1 MDHEN, CDR2 SYDVKM. The CDR3 contains 15 residues. Germline trimming cut 6 bases from V and 5 bases from J; bases unmatched to any gene: 10. CDR3 bases: TGTGCCAGCAGAGGGGAGACAGGGGGAGGGGAGACCCAGTACTTC. This sequence encodes CASRGETGGGETQYF.

J is TRBJ1-1 and V is TRBV9; 12 nucleotides line up with TRBD1. The V gene's germline CDR1 is SGDLS and CDR2 YYNGEE. The CDR3 loop spans 16 amino acids. With V trimmed by 3 bases and J by 4 bases, 7 bases remained unmatched. CDR3 sequence: CASSAPGQGASTEAFF. Written as DNA, the CDR3 is TGTGCCAGCAGCGCGCCGGGACAGGGGGCCTCCACTGAAGCTTTCTTT.

The chain has TRBV20-1 and TRBJ1-1; D call uncertain. V gave up 0 bases and J gave up 6 bases, with 5 bases separating them. Germline CDR1 DFQATT, CDR2 SNEGSKA (reference sequence). The CDR3 is 11 residues long. In DNA form, the CDR3 reads TGCAGTGCTAGAGATCCCGCTGAAGCTTTCTTT. Its translation: CSARDPAEAFF.

This chain joins TRBV10-1 and TRBJ2-7, with D unclear. Per germline, CDR1 WNHNN and CDR2 SYGVQD (reference sequence). The CDR3 spans 13 residues. Trimming removed 5 bases at V and 6 bases at J, with 14 bases between. In nucleotides, the CDR3 is TGCGCCAGCAGTCCACGGAGCCTCGGCGAGCAGTACTTC. Residues: CASSPRSLGEQYF.

The chain joins TRBV6-5 to TRBJ2-7; D might be TRBD2 (6 bases). Germline V lookup: CDR1 MNHEY, CDR2 SVGAGI. The CDR3 has 13 residues. V was cut by 6 bases and J by 0 bases, with 9 bases left in between. CDR3 in DNA: TGTGCCAGCAGGCGCGGGAACTCCTACGAGCAGTACTTC. Translated: CASRRGNSYEQYF.

This chain uses TRBV27 with TRBJ1-2; 7 bases map to TRBD1. J lost 8 bases, V lost 6 bases, and 9 bases had no gene match. Germline CDR1 reads MNHEY; CDR2 reads SMNVEV (reference sequence). This CDR3 has 13 amino acids. The CDR3 here is CASSKDRVKGYTF. The DNA of the CDR3 is TGTGCCAGCAGCAAAGACAGGGTTAAAGGCTACACCTTC.

This clone was seen only a few times. The chain is built from TRBV6-6 and TRBJ1-1, with D uncertain. In germline, CDR1 is MNHNY, CDR2 SVGAGI (reference sequence). The CDR3 covers 13 residues. Trimming stripped 5 bases from V and 5 bases from J, with 12 bases between. CDR3 loop: CASSENSGTEAFF. The CDR3 nucleotides read TGTGCCAGCAGTGAGAACTCGGGAACTGAAGCTTTCTTT.

The V call is TRBV11-3, the J call TRBJ1-2; D may be TRBD1 (6 bases). CDR1 and CDR2 (germline): SGHNT, YENEEA. Trimming pared 5 bases from V and 8 bases from J, leaving 27 bases between. There are 17 residues in the CDR3. CDR3 in DNA: TGTGCCAGCAGCAGCTTAATCCTCTCCCGGACAGACCGAGGCTACACCTTC. Translated: CASSSLILSRTDRGYTF.

The rearrangement joins TRBV11-2 to TRBJ1-4; 8 bases agree with TRBD1. Germline CDR1 reads SGHAT; CDR2 reads FQNNGV. Losses at the gene ends were 5 bases for V and 8 bases for J; bases not matched to a gene: 19. This CDR3 spans 18 amino acids. Here the CDR3 reads CASSPNWTGSGLREKLFF. The CDR3 bases are TGTGCCAGCAGCCCCAACTGGACAGGGAGTGGTCTGAGGGAAAAACTGTTTTTT. The complete variable domain, with remaining parts taken from reference TRBV11-2 and TRBJ1-4, reads EAGVAQSPRYKIIEKRQSVAFWCNPISGHATLYWYQQILGQGPKLLIQFQNNGVVDDSQLPKDRFSAERLKGVDSTLKIQPAKLEDSAVYLCASSPNWTGSGLREKLFFGSGTQLSVL.

The chain uses TRBV18 and TRBJ2-1; D possibly corresponds to TRBD2 (5 bases). CDR1 is KGHSH, CDR2 LQKENI, per germline. This CDR3 comprises 12 residues. V lost 3 bases and J lost 5, with 5 bases in between. As DNA, the CDR3 is TGTGCCAGCTCACCGGAGGACAATGAGCAGTTCTTC. Its protein is CASSPEDNEQFF. Combining the CDR3 with reference TRBV18 and TRBJ2-1 gives the whole variable domain NAGVMQNPRHLVRRRGQEARLRCSPMKGHSHVYWYRQLPEEGLKFMVYLQKENIIDESGMPKERFSAEFPKEGPSILRIQQVVRGDSAAYFCASSPEDNEQFFGPGTRLTVL.

This clone has just one count. The genes are TRBV11-3 and TRBJ2-7; 16 bases are a match to TRBD2. CDR3 length equals 16 residues. Germline CDR1 reads SGHNT; CDR2 reads YENEEA. J gave up 2 bases and V 8 bases, and 6 bases lay outside the gene matches. The CDR3 sequence: CASGRGLAGGTYEQYF. The CDR3, as DNA: TGTGCCAGCGGACGGGGACTAGCGGGAGGGACCTACGAGCAGTACTTC.

This clone was counted only a few times. This chain connects TRBV30 to TRBJ2-5, with D possibly being TRBD2 (5 bases). The CDR3 contains 12 residues. The germline CDR1 and CDR2 sequences are GTSNPN and SVGIG (reference sequence). V lost 3 bases and J 4 bases, leaving 9 bases between the germline ends. CDR3 sequence (DNA): TGTGCCTGGAGGGGGAGTCTAGAGACCCAGTACTTC. Translation: CAWRGSLETQYF.

This clone was seen just once. The chain recombines TRBV6-5 with TRBJ1-1; D not resolved. V was trimmed by 5 bases and J by 4 bases, leaving 14 bases between them. Germline V gives CDR1 MNHEY, CDR2 SVGAGI. This CDR3 has 14 residues. The CDR3 reads CASSNQAGFTEAFF. CDR3 bases: TGTGCCAGCAGTAACCAGGCGGGGTTCACTGAAGCTTTCTTT.

The rearrangement joins TRBV6-6 to TRBJ1-5; a weak D match, TRBD1 (5 bases). CDR3 length equals 16 residues. Trimming took off 7 bases at V and 0 bases at J, with 16 bases between the two ends. CDR1 is MNHNY, CDR2 SVGAGI, per germline (reference sequence). The CDR3 coding sequence is TGTGCCAGCACCTCGGACACAACTTATAGCAATCAGCCCCAGCATTTT. Amino acid sequence: CASTSDTTYSNQPQHF.

This chain joins TRBV5-4 and TRBJ2-2; no reliable D call. This CDR3 has 15 residues. Germline-derived CDR1 and CDR2 are SGHNT and YYREEE (reference sequence). V shed 3 bases and J shed 0 bases, with 9 bases lying between them. The CDR3 DNA reads TGTGCCAGCAGCTCGCAGCGACCGAACACCGGGGAGCTGTTTTTT. Residues: CASSSQRPNTGELFF.

The gene calls are TRBV27 and TRBJ2-7; D gene uncertain. Germline lookup yields CDR1 MNHEY and CDR2 SMNVEV (reference sequence). V gave up 0 bases and J gave up 0 bases, with 9 bases separating them. CDR3 size: 15 residues. The CDR3 region is CASSLSLSSSYEQYF. CDR3 DNA sequence: TGTGCCAGCAGTTTATCATTGTCTAGCTCCTACGAGCAGTACTTC.

The chain recombines TRBV15 with TRBJ1-1; 7 bases agree with TRBD1. With 3 bases clipped from V and 7 bases from J, the junction kept 8 bases outside the gene matches. The CDR3 spans 14 residues. Germline-derived CDR1 and CDR2 are LNHNV and YYDKDF (reference sequence). CDR3 amino acids: CATSSDRARGEAFF. CDR3 sequence (DNA): TGTGCCACCAGCAGCGACAGGGCCCGAGGTGAAGCTTTCTTT.

This clone was detected only once. This chain links TRBV28 with TRBJ1-5; 9 nucleotides line up with TRBD1. CDR1 is MDHEN and CDR2 is SYDVKM in the germline V gene. Trimming removed 5 bases from V and 4 bases from J; junction bases left unmatched: 3. The CDR3 sequence is 14 residues long. As DNA, the CDR3 is TGTGCCAGCAGTGCAGACAGGGGGAATCAGCCCCAGCATTTT. It translates to CASSADRGNQPQHF.

This clone showed up just a few times. The rearrangement uses TRBV10-1 and TRBJ2-1, with D possibly matching TRBD1 (5 bases). The CDR3 runs to 15 residues. V lost 7 bases to trimming and J lost 1 base, with 14 bases between them. Germline loops: CDR1 WNHNN, CDR2 SYGVQD (reference sequence). DNA of the CDR3: TGCGCCAGCACTCAATTAGGGGCATCCTACAATGAGCAGTTCTTC. Its protein product is CASTQLGASYNEQFF.

The CDR3 is CASSVGQAPREQYF. The CDR3 DNA follows: TGTGCCAGCTCAGTGGGACAGGCTCCCCGTGAGCAGTACTTC. The chain recombines TRBV18 with TRBJ2-7; 8 bases agree with TRBD1. This CDR3 is 14 amino acids long. Germline lookup yields CDR1 KGHSH and CDR2 LQKENI. The junction had 10 bases not matched to a gene; V was cut back by 5 bases and J by 7 bases.

This clone was seen once. This rearrangement joins TRBV28 to TRBJ2-5, with TRBD1 as a possible D gene (6 bases). V dropped 3 bases and J dropped 2 bases, with 28 bases sitting between them. CDR1 is MDHEN, CDR2 SYDVKM, per germline. The CDR3 is 20 amino acids. Here the CDR3 reads CASSFRGRTHISASQETQYF. The CDR3 nucleotides read TGTGCCAGCAGTTTCAGGGGCCGGACTCACATATCCGCTTCTCAAGAGACCCAGTACTTC.

The chain uses TRBV7-9 and TRBJ1-1; 7 bases match TRBD1. Looked up from germline, CDR1 is SEHNR and CDR2 is FQNEAQ (reference sequence). The CDR3 is made up of 15 amino acids. The V and J ends lost 5 bases and 1 base, in that order; junction bases with no gene match: 7. The CDR3 loop reads CASSRDRARNTEAFF. The CDR3 DNA sequence: TGTGCCAGCAGCCGCGACAGGGCGAGGAACACTGAAGCTTTCTTT.

This chain joins TRBV7-9 and TRBJ2-7, with 9 bases that match TRBD2. The CDR3 has 15 residues. CDR1 is SEHNR, CDR2 FQNEAQ, per germline (reference sequence). With 4 bases clipped from V and 6 bases from J, the junction kept 10 bases outside the gene matches. CDR3 region: CASSYTPGLASEQYF. In nucleotides, the CDR3 is TGTGCCAGCAGCTACACTCCGGGACTAGCTTCCGAGCAGTACTTC.

The chain couples TRBV9 to TRBJ2-3, with 12 positions matching TRBD2. From germline, CDR1 is SGDLS and CDR2 YYNGEE. The CDR3 is made up of 17 amino acids. Germline trimming cut 4 bases from V and 0 bases from J; bases unmatched to any gene: 6. CDR3 sequence (DNA): TGTGCCAGCAGCTCCCGACTAGCGGGAGCTAGCACAGATACGCAGTATTTT. Protein product: CASSSRLAGASTDTQYF.

The chain recombines TRBV28 with TRBJ1-4; 10 bases are a match to TRBD1. Unmatched junction bases numbered 3, after V lost 6 bases and J lost 5 bases. The CDR3 is made up of 14 amino acids. The V gene's germline CDR1 is MDHEN and CDR2 SYDVKM. CDR3 nucleotide sequence: TGTGCCAGCAGGGTGGACAGGGGGAATGAAAAACTGTTTTTT. It specifies CASRVDRGNEKLFF.

The chain employs TRBV4-2 and TRBJ2-5; maybe TRBD1 (6 bases). The germline CDR1 and CDR2 sequences are LGHNA and YNFKEQ. The V end lost 0 bases, the J end lost 3 bases, and 8 bases lay between the germline ends. The CDR3 is 14 residues long. The CDR3 region has the DNA TGTGCCAGCAGCCAAGAACAGGGAGAAGAGACCCAGTACTTC. It specifies CASSQEQGEETQYF.